Listed here is a single T cell receptor (beta chain). What it binds is unknown. V was shortened by 2 bases and J by 5 bases, with 9 bases between the two germline ends. Germline-derived CDR1 and CDR2 are PRHDT and FYEKMQ (reference sequence). This CDR3 is 14 amino acids long. The table came from immunoSEQ multiplex PCR; TCRdb's copy has only in-frame clones and leaves some out. Among about 100,000 clones listed, approximately 87% were seen once. This sample stems from a study of T cell responses to AZD1222 COVID-19 vaccine. Study-level points and caveats: Only after the peak T cell response were repertoires sampled. It was only 6 or 7 AZD1222 recipients who were seropositive at baseline. It should be noted that donors were predominantly white British and more often female, and clonal diversity was possibly underestimated. Researchers report vaccine-associated CD4 TCRs spanning spike, with dominance at 160-218 and 743-854.

This TCR was recovered from an adult in good health. The specimen comprised peripheral blood, sampled on day 0 of MenACWY control vaccination. The rearrangement links TRBV13 to TRBJ1-4; D unresolved. As DNA, the CDR3 is TGTGCCAGCAGCTTAAATCCGGTGAATGAAAAACTGTTTTTT. This codes for CASSLNPVNEKLFF.